Below, 4 T cell receptor beta chains from the same sample are listed, as sequenced in a study of shared clonotypes between healthy human individuals. Clones were sequenced by immunoSEQ multiplex PCR, and TCRdb holds only the in-frame ones, with some missing. This table holds around 990,000 clones, 60% to 85% found once. Sequenced material: memory CD4+ T cells from PBMCs. Specified subset: CD45RA-negative fraction. Every receptor here comes from a man between 18 and 35 years old in good health. Some clones in this sample may be carry-over from other donors' samples.

The J gene is TRBJ2-5, the V gene TRBV5-5, with D tentatively TRBD1 (6 bases). V gave up 5 bases and J gave up 3 bases, with 14 bases separating them. This CDR3 has 14 amino acids. CDR1 and CDR2 from the germline V gene are SGHKS and YYEKEE (reference sequence). This chain's CDR3 is CASSQGQLKETQYF. CDR3 sequence (DNA): TGTGCCAGCAGTCAGGGACAACTGAAAGAGACCCAGTACTTC.

The rearrangement uses TRBV11-2 and TRBJ1-1; unclear D gene. Trimming pared 1 base from V and 1 base from J, leaving 7 bases between. This CDR3 has 14 amino acids. Looked up from germline, CDR1 is SGHAT and CDR2 is FQNNGV. The CDR3 DNA follows: TGTGCCAGCAGCTTAGGGGCACGGAACACTGAAGCTTTCTTT. Translating it yields CASSLGARNTEAFF.

The V and J genes are TRBV28 and TRBJ1-4; no clear D. The germline V gene has CDR1 MDHEN and CDR2 SYDVKM. The CDR3 is 11 amino acids. V was pared by 7 bases and J by 7 bases, with 7 bases between. The DNA for the CDR3 is TGTGCCAGCACCGAGCGTGAAAAACTGTTTTTT. Its translation is CASTEREKLFF.

V and J are TRBV2 and TRBJ1-4; no reliable D call. V lost 2 bases and J lost 5, with 6 bases in between. The CDR3 runs 13 residues. Germline-derived CDR1 and CDR2 are SNHLY and FYNNEI. The CDR3 nucleotides are TGTGCCAGCAGTGAACAGATAAATGAAAAACTGTTTTTT. Its translation is CASSEQINEKLFF.